One sample yielded the 10 T cell receptor beta chains listed below, sequenced in a study of pediatric ulcerative colitis. TCRdb keeps only in-frame clones here, not all; method: immunoSEQ multiplex PCR. The sample lists about 35,000 clones; about 81% were seen once. During colonoscopy, one to two rectal pinch biopsies were collected. The source material was gut tissue. These TCRs come from a boy younger than 18 with mild ulcerative colitis.

As DNA, the CDR3 is TGCGCCAGCAGCCCCAGGGTTAACACCATATATTTT. Translated: CASSPRVNTIYF. This chain connects TRBV4-1 to TRBJ1-3; TRBD1 is a possible D gene (5 bases). This CDR3 comprises 12 residues. Looked up from germline, CDR1 is MGHRA and CDR2 is YSYEKL. With 4 bases removed from V and 7 bases from J, the gap between germline ends came to 8 bases.

This clone has a single count. The V gene is TRBV10-3, the J gene TRBJ1-1; 7 bases align to TRBD1. CDR3 length: 14 amino acids. Germline V lookup: CDR1 ENHRY, CDR2 SYGVKD. J was trimmed by 1 base and V by 4 bases; bases with no gene match: 3. The CDR3 sequence: CAISGTGKNTEAFF. The DNA of the CDR3 is TGTGCCATCAGTGGGACAGGAAAGAACACTGAAGCTTTCTTT.

V is TRBV4-2 and J is TRBJ1-5; weak D call: TRBD1 (6 bases). This CDR3 comprises 17 residues. V gave up 0 bases and J gave up 7 bases, with 19 bases separating them. Germline lookup yields CDR1 LGHNA and CDR2 YNFKEQ. The CDR3 bases are TGTGCCAGCAGCCAAGAAGGTGGGGGCCAGCTGCGACAGCCCCAGCATTTT. It encodes CASSQEGGGQLRQPQHF.

The chain is built from TRBV10-2 and TRBJ2-7, with 7 bases matching TRBD1. Germline V gene data show CDR1 as WSHSY and CDR2 as SAAADI. J gave up 2 bases and V 2 bases, and 12 bases lay outside the gene matches. The CDR3 is 17 amino acids. DNA for the CDR3: TGCGCCAGCAGTGAGGGGGACAGTCAAATAACCACCTACGAGCAGTACTTC. The encoded protein is CASSEGDSQITTYEQYF.

V and J are TRBV29-1 and TRBJ1-2; no definite D call. The CDR3 totals 14 residues. Trimming stripped 4 bases from V and 4 bases from J, with 16 bases between. The germline V gene has CDR1 SQVTM and CDR2 ANQGSEA. CDR3 nucleotides: TGCAGCGTTGTCCAATCCGCGCTCGGCTATGGCTACACCTTC. This sequence encodes CSVVQSALGYGYTF.

This clone has a single count. The V and J genes are TRBV6-1 and TRBJ1-1; D unclear. CDR3 length equals 12 residues. Germline V gives CDR1 MNHNS, CDR2 SASEGT. V shed 3 bases and J shed 5 bases, with 7 bases lying between them. The CDR3 coding sequence is TGTGCCAGCAGTGATCCGGGTACTGAAGCTTTCTTT. It codes for CASSDPGTEAFF.

This clone was detected a few times. This chain connects TRBV5-8 to TRBJ1-2; D remains unclear. Germline V CDR1 and CDR2: SGHTS, YDEGEE. The V and J ends lost 4 bases and 1 base respectively, with 11 bases between them. The CDR3 consists of 14 residues. The DNA of the CDR3 is TGTGCCAGCAGCCTCCCCGACGGTAACTATGGCTACACCTTC. Residues: CASSLPDGNYGYTF.

The chain joins TRBV30 to TRBJ2-3; 7 bases are shared with TRBD1. The CDR3 loop spans 14 amino acids. V lost 2 bases to trimming and J lost 6 bases; unmatched junction nucleotides: 8. Germline CDR1 and CDR2: GTSNPN and SVGIG (reference sequence). CDR3 nucleotides: TGTGCCTGGAGTTCGGGACAGTATACGGATACGCAGTATTTT. This gives the protein CAWSSGQYTDTQYF.

This clone showed up just once. The chain has TRBV20-1 and TRBJ2-1; 9 bases are shared with TRBD1. CDR3 length: 11 residues. CDR1 and CDR2 (germline): DFQATT, SNEGSKA (reference sequence). With V trimmed by 5 bases and J by 12 bases, 5 bases remained unmatched. The CDR3 region has the DNA TGCAGTGCTGGACAGGGGTTCGGGCAGTTCTTC. This gives the protein CSAGQGFGQFF.

This clone was found once. V gene TRBV19 combines with J gene TRBJ1-5, with D unresolved. Deletions cut 6 bases from V and 5 bases from J, with 14 bases between. Germline-derived CDR1 and CDR2 are LNHDA and SQIVND (reference sequence). This CDR3 region has 14 residues. CDR3 in DNA: TGTGCCAGTAGCCCACCCGGGCCGTATCAGCCCCAGCATTTT. This encodes CASSPPGPYQPQHF.